The 23 T cell receptor beta chains in this list originate from one sample, sequenced in a study of memory B cells and T cells in multiple sclerosis. No antigens are known for them. Stimulus-free culture yielded autoproliferating CFSE-dim and non-proliferating CFSE-high T cells, each sequenced separately. Replicate wells were pooled after approximately seven days of stimulus-free culture of about 47 million CFSE-labeled PBMCs. The table came from immunoSEQ multiplex PCR; TCRdb's copy has only in-frame clones and leaves some out. Of approximately 12,000 clones listed, 70% to 90% are singletons. Specimen: PBMCs from blood kept in culture. The source of these receptors is a human donor with multiple sclerosis.

This sequence joins TRBV29-1 and TRBJ2-3, with D uncertain. There are 13 residues in the CDR3. V dropped 3 bases and J dropped 6 bases, with 13 bases sitting between them. The V gene's germline CDR1 is SQVTM and CDR2 ANQGSEA. The CDR3 sequence is CSVDSYNGDTQYF. CDR3 in DNA: TGCAGCGTTGATAGTTACAACGGCGATACGCAGTATTTT.

The rearrangement uses TRBV28 and TRBJ1-3, with D unclear. CDR3 length: 16 amino acids. With 7 bases removed from V and 0 bases from J, the gap between germline ends came to 16 bases. Germline loops: CDR1 MDHEN, CDR2 SYDVKM. The CDR3 DNA reads TGTGCCAGCATCCCACATGAAGGCAGCTCTGGAAACACCATATATTTT. As protein: CASIPHEGSSGNTIYF.

The chain links TRBV5-4 to TRBJ2-7; the D gene is possibly TRBD1 (5 bases). V lost 0 bases, J lost 5 bases, and 9 bases lay in between. Germline loops: CDR1 SGHNT, CDR2 YYREEE (reference sequence). The length of the CDR3 is 13 residues. The CDR3 sequence: CASSLAQADEQYF. CDR3 in DNA: TGTGCCAGCAGCTTGGCACAGGCCGACGAGCAGTACTTC.

A few counts support this clone. The CDR3 loop is CASSPAVQGRNQPQHF. The DNA for the CDR3 is TGTGCCAGTAGCCCTGCCGTCCAGGGACGGAATCAGCCCCAGCATTTT. The rearrangement uses TRBV19 and TRBJ1-5; tentatively, D is TRBD1 (5 bases). CDR1 and CDR2 from the germline V gene are LNHDA and SQIVND (reference sequence). This CDR3 is 16 amino acids long. The V end was cut by 6 bases, the J end by 4 bases, with 19 bases between.

This clone has just one count. This chain links TRBV5-1 with TRBJ2-7; D gene uncertain. V shed 0 bases and J shed 0 bases, with 10 bases lying between them. Looked up from germline, CDR1 is SGHRS and CDR2 is YFSETQ. CDR3 size: 15 residues. CDR3 nucleotide sequence: TGCGCCAGCAGCTTGGGGCTGCAGAGCTCCTACGAGCAGTACTTC. Translation gives CASSLGLQSSYEQYF.

V gene TRBV2 combines with J gene TRBJ1-2; D perhaps matches TRBD1 (6 bases). The V end lost 5 bases, the J end lost 1 base, and 23 bases lay between the germline ends. The CDR3 consists of 18 residues. Germline V gene data show CDR1 as SNHLY and CDR2 as FYNNEI. The CDR3 DNA reads as TGTGCCAGCAGTACCCGGGACACCTATATCGCGTATAACTATGGCTACACCTTC. Translating it yields CASSTRDTYIAYNYGYTF. Combining the CDR3 with reference TRBV2 and TRBJ1-2 gives the whole variable domain EPEVTQTPSHQVTQMGQEVILRCVPISNHLYFYWYRQILGQKVEFLVSFYNNEISEKSEIFDDQFSVERPDGSNFTLKIRSTKLEDSAMYFCASSTRDTYIAYNYGYTFGSGTRLTVV.

The genes are TRBV6-1 and TRBJ2-5, with TRBD2 identical over 11 bases. The J segment lost 4 bases and the V segment lost 4 bases, leaving 8 bases of the junction unmatched. The CDR3 is 16 residues long. Germline V CDR1 and CDR2: MNHNS, SASEGT. The CDR3 region is CASSAPGLADGETQYF. CDR3 DNA: TGTGCCAGCAGTGCGCCGGGACTAGCGGATGGAGAGACCCAGTACTTC.

J is TRBJ1-2 and V is TRBV19; D might be TRBD1 (6 bases). V dropped 1 base and J dropped 9 bases, with 12 bases sitting between them. Germline V gene lookup returns CDR1 LNHDA and CDR2 SQIVND (reference sequence). This CDR3 has 13 residues. The CDR3 DNA follows: TGTGCCAGTAGTATAGGGGGGGCAAGGAGCTACACCTTC. Translation: CASSIGGARSYTF.

The sample holds one count of this clone. In DNA, the CDR3 is TGTGCCAGCAGCTTAGCGACCCCGGGCCAGGTTGGCGAGCAGTACTTC. Its translation is CASSLATPGQVGEQYF. The chain uses TRBV11-2 and TRBJ2-7; D gene unclear. Germline V gives CDR1 SGHAT, CDR2 FQNNGV. The CDR3 extends over 16 amino acids. V gave up 1 base and J gave up 6 bases, with 19 bases separating them.

The V gene is TRBV6-4, the J gene TRBJ2-2; D call uncertain. The ends were cut back, 7 bases at V and 3 bases at J, with 12 bases in the middle. Germline-derived CDR1 and CDR2 are MRHNA and SNTAGT. CDR3 length equals 14 residues. CDR3 region: CASMQEYYTGELFF. The CDR3 DNA follows: TGTGCCAGCATGCAGGAGTACTACACCGGGGAGCTGTTTTTT.

The chain combines TRBV28 with TRBJ1-5; no firm D call. Germline V gene data show CDR1 as MDHEN and CDR2 as SYDVKM. CDR3 length: 14 residues. With 2 bases removed from V and 4 bases from J, the gap between germline ends came to 9 bases. The CDR3 DNA follows: TGTGCCAGCAGTTTAACCCACGGAAATCAGCCCCAGCATTTT. Translating gives CASSLTHGNQPQHF.

This clone is a singleton in its sample. The CDR3 DNA follows: TGTGCCACCCCGAGGGGGGGACGGCCCGGGGAGCTGTTTTTT. Translation gives CATPRGGRPGELFF. J is TRBJ2-2 and V is TRBV19; D is perhaps TRBD2 (7 bases). V was shortened by 10 bases and J by 6 bases, with 18 bases between the two germline ends. CDR1 LNHDA and CDR2 SQIVND come from the germline V gene (reference sequence). The CDR3 covers 14 residues.

The gene calls are TRBV6-1 and TRBJ2-7; weak D call: TRBD2 (7 bases). This CDR3 is built from 15 residues. Per germline, CDR1 MNHNS and CDR2 SASEGT. Trimming stripped 8 bases from V and 1 base from J, with 18 bases between. The CDR3 reads CASEPRGAGSYEQYF. For the CDR3, the DNA is TGTGCCAGCGAACCCCGGGGGGCCGGTTCCTACGAGCAGTACTTC.

This chain links TRBV29-1 with TRBJ2-1, with 11 positions matching TRBD2. The CDR3 length is 14 residues. Germline CDR1 is SQVTM and CDR2 is ANQGSEA. J lost 3 bases, V lost 5 bases, and 3 bases had no gene match. The CDR3: CSVLLAGDYNEQFF. The DNA for the CDR3 is TGCAGCGTTCTACTAGCGGGAGACTACAATGAGCAGTTCTTC.

As DNA, the CDR3 is TGTGCCAGCAGTTACTTTAGCGGGGGGGTTTACGAGCAGTACTTC. This encodes CASSYFSGGVYEQYF. The chain uses TRBV6-6 and TRBJ2-7; 11 bases match TRBD2. V was clipped by 1 base and J by 4 bases; unmatched bases: 3. The germline gives CDR1 MNHNY, CDR2 SVGAGI (reference sequence). The CDR3 spans 15 residues.

The chain recombines TRBV6-5 with TRBJ1-5, with TRBD1 matching 7 bases. CDR1 and CDR2 (germline): MNHEY, SVGAGI. The CDR3 consists of 13 residues. The V gene end was trimmed by 6 bases and the J gene end by 4 bases; junction bases not matched to a gene: 3. CDR3 region: CASRSQGNQPQHF. Written as DNA, the CDR3 is TGTGCCAGCAGGTCACAGGGGAATCAGCCCCAGCATTTT.

The chain is built from TRBV19 and TRBJ2-5; D might be TRBD1 (6 bases). Germline CDR1 reads LNHDA; CDR2 reads SQIVND (reference sequence). V gave up 3 bases and J gave up 5 bases, with 19 bases separating them. The CDR3 is made up of 16 amino acids. In DNA, the CDR3 is TGTGCCAGTAGTATCTCCACGGGGACAAGGGTTGAGACCCAGTACTTC. Its protein is CASSISTGTRVETQYF. The full variable domain, completed using reference TRBV19 and TRBJ2-5, is DGGITQSPKYLFRKEGQNVTLSCEQNLNHDAMYWYRQDPGQGLRLIYYSQIVNDFQKGDIAEGYSVSREKKESFPLTVTSAQKNPTAFYLCASSISTGTRVETQYFGPGTRLLVL.

This clone was seen a few times. Written as DNA, the CDR3 is TGTGCCAGCAGCCCGCCGGCTAGCGGGTACCAAGAGACCCAGTACTTC. Its translation: CASSPPASGYQETQYF. V and J are TRBV5-4 and TRBJ2-5, with 8 positions matching TRBD2. With V trimmed by 4 bases and J by 0 bases, 8 bases remained unmatched. CDR1 is SGHNT and CDR2 is YYREEE in the germline V gene (reference sequence). The length of the CDR3 is 16 residues.

V is TRBV18 and J is TRBJ2-7, with a weak D call TRBD1 (6 bases). Germline V gene sequence: CDR1 KGHSH, CDR2 LQKENI. This CDR3 has 15 amino acids. Deletions cut 5 bases from V and 1 base from J, with 15 bases between. CDR3 loop: CASSSGDTKSYEQYF. For the CDR3, the DNA is TGTGCCAGCTCATCCGGGGACACAAAGTCCTACGAGCAGTACTTC.

The chain has TRBV13 and TRBJ2-1, with TRBD2 as a possible D gene (6 bases). Germline V gene lookup returns CDR1 PRHDT and CDR2 FYEKMQ (reference sequence). CDR3 length: 14 residues. The V end was cut by 4 bases, the J end by 9 bases, with 16 bases between. CDR3 in amino acids: CASSSGLADIEQFF. CDR3 coding DNA: TGTGCCAGCAGCTCGGGACTGGCCGACATTGAGCAGTTCTTC.

The J gene is TRBJ1-3, the V gene TRBV6-6; 9 bases align to TRBD1. The CDR3 sequence is 15 residues long. With 4 bases clipped from V and 4 bases from J, the junction kept 5 bases outside the gene matches. Looked up from germline, CDR1 is MNHNY and CDR2 is SVGAGI (reference sequence). This chain's CDR3 is CASSLQGARGNTIYF. CDR3 coding DNA: TGTGCCAGCAGTTTACAGGGGGCGCGGGGAAACACCATATATTTT.

This chain connects TRBV28 to TRBJ2-1, with 12 bases lining up with TRBD2. Germline lookup yields CDR1 MDHEN and CDR2 SYDVKM. J lost 6 bases, V lost 10 bases, and 7 bases had no gene match. The CDR3 has 14 amino acids. The CDR3 bases are TGTGCCATTGGAGGACTAGCGGGACTCAATGAGCAGTTCTTC. Translation gives CAIGGLAGLNEQFF.

V gene TRBV5-5 combines with J gene TRBJ2-2; 8 bases are a match to TRBD2. V lost 1 base and J lost 6; bases outside the gene matches: 8. Germline V gene sequence: CDR1 SGHKS, CDR2 YYEKEE (reference sequence). CDR3 length: 16 residues. The CDR3 loop reads CASSLIPREDAGELFF. As DNA, the CDR3 is TGTGCCAGCAGCTTGATTCCGCGGGAGGACGCCGGGGAGCTGTTTTTT.